The 10 T cell receptor beta chains below were found in one sample sequenced in a study of blood T cell repertoires in COVID-19. Assay: immunoSEQ multiplex PCR; the TCRdb copy retains only in-frame clones and omits some. The table has approximately 360,000 clones, 80% to 90% seen once. The sequenced sample consisted of PBMCs or T cells enriched from blood (not recorded which). All receptors derive from a man in his forties or fifties in a cohort exposed to, infected with or recovered from COVID-19 (not recorded which).

This chain uses TRBV19 with TRBJ2-1, with D perhaps TRBD2 (5 bases). CDR3 size: 14 residues. In germline, CDR1 is LNHDA, CDR2 SQIVND (reference sequence). Trimming removed 6 bases at V and 9 bases at J, with 18 bases between. The CDR3 DNA follows: TGTGCCAGTAGCCCCGGGTCTCATCGGGGTGAGCAGTTCTTC. This gives the protein CASSPGSHRGEQFF.

This chain uses TRBV29-1 with TRBJ1-5, with D possibly being TRBD1 (5 bases). Germline CDR1 is SQVTM and CDR2 is ANQGSEA. V was shortened by 2 bases and J by 6 bases, with 14 bases between the two germline ends. CDR3 size: 14 residues. CDR3 sequence reads: CSVEFGGSGQPQHF. The CDR3 DNA reads as TGCAGCGTTGAATTTGGGGGGTCAGGTCAGCCCCAGCATTTT.

The V and J genes are TRBV29-1 and TRBJ1-2; TRBD1 aligns across 9 bases. Germline values: CDR1 SQVTM, CDR2 ANQGSEA. The CDR3 contains 14 residues. V dropped 8 bases and J dropped 4; count of bases not matched to a gene: 11. The DNA for the CDR3 is TGCAGCTACTCGGCGGACAGGGGAATCTATGGCTACACCTTC. Its translation is CSYSADRGIYGYTF.

The V gene is TRBV23-1, the J gene TRBJ2-3; 9 bases match TRBD1. TRBV23-1 is classed as an ORF, of uncertain function. V was clipped by 5 bases and J by 1 base; unmatched bases: 7. The CDR3 is 16 amino acids. As DNA, the CDR3 is TGCGCCAGCAGTGCTCTCGGGGACAGGGGCACAGATACGCAGTATTTT. It specifies CASSALGDRGTDTQYF.

The J gene is TRBJ1-1, the V gene TRBV7-8; D may be TRBD1 (5 bases). The CDR3 contains 13 residues. The germline V gene encodes CDR1 SGHVS and CDR2 FQNEAQ. V lost 5 bases and J 4 bases, leaving 11 bases between the germline ends. CDR3 nucleotide sequence: TGTGCCAGCAGCCCCGGGGGAGGCACTGAAGCTTTCTTT. Residues: CASSPGGGTEAFF.

V usage is TRBV19 and J usage is TRBJ2-2, with 7 bases that match TRBD2. The CDR3 runs to 14 residues. The junction had 5 bases not matched to a gene; V was cut back by 3 bases and J by 7 bases. Germline CDR1 is LNHDA and CDR2 is SQIVND (reference sequence). The CDR3: CASSMRESGGELFF. For the CDR3, the DNA is TGTGCCAGTAGTATGCGGGAGAGCGGCGGGGAGCTGTTTTTT.

The chain has TRBV3-1 (or the pseudogene TRBV3-2) and TRBJ2-7; 9 nucleotides align to TRBD2. Germline V gives CDR1 LGHDT, CDR2 YNNKEL (reference sequence). Unmatched junction bases numbered 10, after V lost 4 bases and J lost 3 bases. The CDR3 has 16 residues. The DNA for the CDR3 is TGTGCCAGCAGCCCTCCCGGGACTAGCAGTTACTACGAGCAGTACTTC. It encodes CASSPPGTSSYYEQYF.

This rearrangement joins TRBV10-2 to TRBJ2-7, with a possible D match to TRBD1 (5 bases). Germline CDR1 is WSHSY and CDR2 is SAAADI. With 1 base removed from V and 4 bases from J, the gap between germline ends came to 8 bases. The CDR3 consists of 13 residues. This CDR3 is CASSELSGYEQYF. The DNA for the CDR3 is TGCGCCAGCAGTGAGTTGTCAGGGTACGAGCAGTACTTC.

The chain has TRBV11-3 and TRBJ2-1, with D possibly being TRBD1 (6 bases). CDR1 SGHNT and CDR2 YENEEA come from the germline V gene. The ends were cut back, 4 bases at V and 9 bases at J, with 10 bases in the middle. The CDR3 is made up of 12 amino acids. For the CDR3, the DNA is TGTGCCAGCAGCTCCACAGGGACTGAGCAGTTCTTC. This gives the protein CASSSTGTEQFF.

The V call is TRBV6-1, the J call TRBJ1-5; the match to TRBD1 covers 7 bases. The J segment lost 4 bases and the V segment lost 2 bases, leaving 5 bases of the junction unmatched. CDR1 is MNHNS, CDR2 SASEGT, per germline. The CDR3 has 15 amino acids. The CDR3 region is CASSEPGQQNQPQHF. Here the CDR3 DNA reads TGTGCCAGCAGTGAACCGGGACAGCAGAATCAGCCCCAGCATTTT.